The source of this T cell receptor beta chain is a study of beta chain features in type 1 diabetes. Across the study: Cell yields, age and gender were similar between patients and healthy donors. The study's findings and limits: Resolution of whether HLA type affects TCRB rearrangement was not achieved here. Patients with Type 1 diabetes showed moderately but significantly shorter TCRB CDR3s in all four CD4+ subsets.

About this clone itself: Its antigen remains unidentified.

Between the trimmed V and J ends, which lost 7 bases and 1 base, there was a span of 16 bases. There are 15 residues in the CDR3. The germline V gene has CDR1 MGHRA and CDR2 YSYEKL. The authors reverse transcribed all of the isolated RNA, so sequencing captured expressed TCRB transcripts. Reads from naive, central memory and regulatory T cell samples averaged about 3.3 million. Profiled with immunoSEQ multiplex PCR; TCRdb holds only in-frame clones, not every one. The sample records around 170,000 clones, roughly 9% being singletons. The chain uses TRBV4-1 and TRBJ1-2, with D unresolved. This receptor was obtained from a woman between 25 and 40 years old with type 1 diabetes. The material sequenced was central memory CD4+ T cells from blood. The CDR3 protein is CASTPPSGDNYGYTF. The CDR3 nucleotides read TGCGCCAGCACCCCTCCAAGCGGAGATAACTATGGCTACACCTTC.